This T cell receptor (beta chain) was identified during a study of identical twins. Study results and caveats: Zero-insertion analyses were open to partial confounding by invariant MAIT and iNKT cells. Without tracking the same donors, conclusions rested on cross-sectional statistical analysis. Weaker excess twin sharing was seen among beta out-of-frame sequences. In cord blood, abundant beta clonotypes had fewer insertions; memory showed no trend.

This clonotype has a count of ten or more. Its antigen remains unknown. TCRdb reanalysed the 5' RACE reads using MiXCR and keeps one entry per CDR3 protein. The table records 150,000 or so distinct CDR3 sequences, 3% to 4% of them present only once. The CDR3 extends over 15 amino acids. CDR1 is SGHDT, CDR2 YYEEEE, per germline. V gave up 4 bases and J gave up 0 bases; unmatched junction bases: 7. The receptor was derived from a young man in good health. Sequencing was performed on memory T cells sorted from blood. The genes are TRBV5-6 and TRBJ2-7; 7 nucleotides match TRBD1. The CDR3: CASSPGQDLSYEQYV. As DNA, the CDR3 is TGTGCCAGCAGCCCTGGACAGGACCTCTCCTACGAGCAGTACGTC.